This paragraph covers one TCR beta chain sequence. Its antigen remains unknown. The germline V gene has CDR1 LNHDA and CDR2 SQIVND (reference sequence). This CDR3 contains 15 residues. Those CD8+ T cells considered naive were CD45RO-CCR7+CD27+CD95-. 5' RACE with UMI labels generated the TRB cDNA libraries. TCRdb reprocessed the 5' RACE reads; each CDR3 protein has one entry and no DNA is given. Here the sample table reports 150,000 to 160,000 distinct CDR3 sequences. The data derive from a study of CXCR3-negative and CXCR3-positive naive CD8 T cells. Findings of the study overall: Higher TRB CDR3 hydrophobicity marked CXCR3-positive naive cells relative to CXCR3-negative naive cells.

The source is a human donor in good health. Some clones in this sample may be carry-over from other donors' samples. The sample was naive CXCR3+ CD8+ T cells from blood. The subset here: CD45RO-CCR7+CD27+CD95- naive CD8+ T cells expressing CXCR3 (TNR3+). The genes are TRBV19 and TRBJ2-1; TCRdb gives TRBD2 as the D gene, but with no DNA this cannot be confirmed. The CDR3 spells CASNEAGGAYNEQFF.